A selection of T cell receptor beta chains follows, all from one sample in a study of cytomegalovirus exposure and HLA in healthy donors. Here immunoSEQ multiplex PCR was the method, and the copy in TCRdb shows in-frame clones only, minus some. The profile shows 130,000 or so clones, more than 8% of them singletons. The sequenced material came from PBMCs. All receptors derive from a man between 35 and 55 years old in good health and CMV-seronegative. CDR3s include the opening cysteine and the closing phenylalanine or tryptophan. A D gene is named only where the DNA matches it firmly. For some rows the clone size is stated as once, few or many, or as a class when expanded; others skip it.

v_gene: TRBV29-1; j_gene: TRBJ2-3; abundance: few; d_gene: NA; CDR3aa: CSVEEGGFTDTQYF; CDR3nt: TGCAGCGTTGAAGAGGGAGGATTCACAGATACGCAGTATTTT
v_gene: TRBV19; j_gene: TRBJ1-1; abundance: few; d_gene: NA; CDR3aa: CASSIDHGQWKSDTEAFF; CDR3nt: TGTGCCAGTAGTATAGATCATGGGCAGTGGAAGTCGGACACTGAAGCTTTCTTT
v_gene: TRBV4-3; j_gene: TRBJ2-2; abundance: NA; d_gene: TRBD2; CDR3aa: CASSQGLAGGGNTGELFF; CDR3nt: TGCGCCAGCAGCCAAGGTCTAGCGGGGGGCGGGAACACCGGGGAGCTGTTTTTT
v_gene: TRBV23-1; j_gene: TRBJ1-6; abundance: NA; d_gene: NA; CDR3aa: CASSPDTQTYNSPLHF; CDR3nt: TGCGCCAGCAGTCCGGACACGCAGACCTATAATTCACCCCTCCACTTT
v_gene: TRBV5-4; j_gene: TRBJ2-2; abundance: NA; d_gene: NA; CDR3aa: CASSPGNTGELFF; CDR3nt: TGTGCCAGCAGCCCCGGGAACACCGGGGAGCTGTTTTTT
v_gene: TRBV4-2; j_gene: TRBJ2-7; abundance: NA; d_gene: NA; CDR3aa: CASSQGFQGGGYEQYF; CDR3nt: TGTGCCAGCAGCCAAGGTTTCCAGGGGGGCGGTTACGAGCAGTACTTC
v_gene: TRBV7-6; j_gene: TRBJ2-2; abundance: few; d_gene: NA; CDR3aa: CASSSYRERTGELFF; CDR3nt: TGTGCCAGCAGCTCCTACAGGGAGCGGACCGGGGAGCTGTTTTTT
v_gene: TRBV7-7; j_gene: TRBJ2-1; abundance: NA; d_gene: NA; CDR3aa: CASGQGDEQFF; CDR3nt: TGTGCCAGCGGCCAAGGAGATGAGCAGTTCTTC
v_gene: TRBV18; j_gene: TRBJ1-2; abundance: once; d_gene: TRBD1; CDR3aa: CASSLGTGEVTGYTF; CDR3nt: TGTGCCAGCTCACTAGGGACAGGGGAGGTGACTGGCTACACCTTC
v_gene: TRBV4-2; j_gene: TRBJ1-2; abundance: NA; d_gene: NA; CDR3aa: CASSLSDNGYTF; CDR3nt: TGTGCCAGCAGCCTTTCGGACAATGGCTACACCTTC
v_gene: TRBV5-1; j_gene: TRBJ2-7; abundance: few; d_gene: TRBD2; CDR3aa: CASSLGTSGGAHEQYF; CDR3nt: TGCGCCAGCAGCTTGGGGACTAGCGGGGGGGCCCACGAGCAGTACTTC
v_gene: TRBV6-1; j_gene: TRBJ1-5; abundance: NA; d_gene: NA; CDR3aa: CASSEEEGGGNQPQHF; CDR3nt: TGTGCCAGCAGTGAAGAAGAGGGGGGGGGCAATCAGCCCCAGCATTTT
v_gene: TRBV28; j_gene: TRBJ1-5; abundance: NA; d_gene: NA; CDR3aa: CASSKGTRSNQPQHF; CDR3nt: TGTGCCAGCAGCAAGGGGACACGAAGCAATCAGCCCCAGCATTTT
v_gene: TRBV6-1; j_gene: TRBJ2-5; abundance: NA; d_gene: TRBD1; CDR3aa: CASSVGTVVETQYF; CDR3nt: TGTGCCAGCAGTGTCGGGACAGTGGTAGAGACCCAGTACTTC
v_gene: TRBV19; j_gene: TRBJ2-3; abundance: NA; d_gene: NA; CDR3aa: CASSITGWTDTQYF; CDR3nt: TGTGCCAGTAGTATAACAGGGTGGACAGATACGCAGTATTTT
v_gene: TRBV7-2; j_gene: TRBJ2-5; abundance: few; d_gene: NA; CDR3aa: CASSLDSSTQYF; CDR3nt: TGTGCCAGCAGCTTAGACTCTAGTACCCAGTACTTC
v_gene: TRBV7-9; j_gene: TRBJ2-7; abundance: few; d_gene: TRBD2; CDR3aa: CASSPGLAGYEQYF; CDR3nt: TGTGCCAGCAGCCCCGGACTAGCAGGCTACGAGCAGTACTTC
v_gene: TRBV6-1; j_gene: TRBJ1-3; abundance: NA; d_gene: NA; CDR3aa: CASSQAGNTIYF; CDR3nt: TGTGCCAGCAGTCAGGCTGGAAACACCATATATTTT
v_gene: TRBV5-1; j_gene: TRBJ2-1; abundance: few; d_gene: NA; CDR3aa: CASREGRGSSYNEQFF; CDR3nt: TGCGCCAGCAGAGAGGGGCGGGGAAGCTCCTACAATGAGCAGTTCTTC
v_gene: TRBV5-6; j_gene: TRBJ2-5; abundance: few; d_gene: TRBD1; CDR3aa: CASSTRQGPQETQYF; CDR3nt: TGTGCCAGCAGCACCAGACAGGGCCCCCAAGAGACCCAGTACTTC
v_gene: TRBV4-1; j_gene: TRBJ1-4; abundance: few; d_gene: NA; CDR3aa: CASSQPGGGEKLFF; CDR3nt: TGCGCCAGCAGCCAACCTGGGGGAGGTGAAAAACTGTTTTTT
v_gene: TRBV10-3; j_gene: TRBJ2-3; abundance: NA; d_gene: TRBD2; CDR3aa: CAISEKLAGTTDTQYF; CDR3nt: TGTGCCATCAGTGAGAAACTAGCGGGAACCACAGATACGCAGTATTTT
v_gene: TRBV11-2; j_gene: TRBJ2-7; abundance: few; d_gene: TRBD1; CDR3aa: CASSLEVVGQGYEQYF; CDR3nt: TGTGCCAGCAGCTTAGAGGTTGTTGGACAGGGTTACGAGCAGTACTTC
v_gene: TRBV13; j_gene: TRBJ1-5; abundance: NA; d_gene: NA; CDR3aa: CASTRGVGNQPQHF; CDR3nt: TGTGCCAGCACCAGGGGAGTGGGCAATCAGCCCCAGCATTTT
v_gene: TRBV5-1; j_gene: TRBJ2-7; abundance: few; d_gene: TRBD2; CDR3aa: CASSWGLGGAEQYF; CDR3nt: TGCGCCAGCAGCTGGGGACTAGGTGGGGCCGAGCAGTACTTC
v_gene: TRBV4-1; j_gene: TRBJ2-7; abundance: few; d_gene: NA; CDR3aa: CASNLDVHPSYEQYF; CDR3nt: TGCGCCAGCAACCTTGATGTACACCCCTCCTACGAGCAGTACTTC
v_gene: TRBV10-3; j_gene: TRBJ2-6; abundance: NA; d_gene: NA; CDR3aa: CAISEGGFFSGANVLTF; CDR3nt: TGTGCCATCAGTGAAGGGGGTTTTTTTTCTGGGGCCAACGTCCTGACTTTC
v_gene: TRBV11-3; j_gene: TRBJ2-2; abundance: few; d_gene: NA; CDR3aa: CASSLDGGNTGELFF; CDR3nt: TGTGCCAGCAGCTTAGATGGGGGGAATACCGGGGAGCTGTTTTTT
v_gene: TRBV29-1; j_gene: TRBJ1-1; abundance: few; d_gene: NA; CDR3aa: CSEEDSTEAFF; CDR3nt: TGCAGCGAAGAGGACAGCACTGAAGCTTTCTTT
v_gene: TRBV10-3; j_gene: TRBJ1-5; abundance: NA; d_gene: NA; CDR3aa: CAISEHRSSNQPQHF; CDR3nt: TGTGCCATCAGTGAACACAGGTCTAGCAATCAGCCCCAGCATTTT
v_gene: TRBV5-1; j_gene: TRBJ2-2; abundance: NA; d_gene: TRBD2; CDR3aa: CASGTTSGGGTGELFF; CDR3nt: TGCGCCAGCGGAACAACTAGCGGGGGGGGCACCGGGGAGCTGTTTTTT
v_gene: TRBV7-9; j_gene: TRBJ1-5; abundance: few; d_gene: TRBD1; CDR3aa: CASSGQGEQPQHF; CDR3nt: TGTGCCAGCAGCGGACAGGGGGAACAGCCCCAGCATTTT
v_gene: TRBV5-1; j_gene: TRBJ2-2; abundance: few; d_gene: NA; CDR3aa: CASSPGRKAGELFF; CDR3nt: TGCGCCAGCAGCCCAGGTCGGAAGGCCGGGGAGCTGTTTTTT
v_gene: TRBV7-8; j_gene: TRBJ1-2; abundance: NA; d_gene: NA; CDR3aa: CASSFTLSATGPYGYTF; CDR3nt: TGTGCCAGCAGCTTCACCCTGTCGGCCACAGGGCCCTATGGCTACACCTTC
v_gene: TRBV7-8; j_gene: TRBJ2-4; abundance: few; d_gene: NA; CDR3aa: CASSPPNTGPYENIQYF; CDR3nt: TGTGCCAGCAGCCCCCCGAACACAGGGCCGTACGAAAACATTCAGTACTTC
v_gene: TRBV6-1; j_gene: TRBJ2-1; abundance: NA; d_gene: TRBD1; CDR3aa: CASSRTGVNEQFF; CDR3nt: TGTGCCAGCAGTAGGACAGGGGTAAATGAGCAGTTCTTC
v_gene: TRBV19; j_gene: TRBJ2-3; abundance: NA; d_gene: TRBD2; CDR3aa: CASSMPNLAGSTDTQYF; CDR3nt: TGTGCCAGTAGTATGCCGAATCTAGCGGGGAGCACAGATACGCAGTATTTT
v_gene: TRBV5-1; j_gene: TRBJ2-1; abundance: few; d_gene: TRBD2; CDR3aa: CASSTERGAGEQFF; CDR3nt: TGCGCCAGCAGCACCGAGCGGGGGGCGGGTGAGCAGTTCTTC